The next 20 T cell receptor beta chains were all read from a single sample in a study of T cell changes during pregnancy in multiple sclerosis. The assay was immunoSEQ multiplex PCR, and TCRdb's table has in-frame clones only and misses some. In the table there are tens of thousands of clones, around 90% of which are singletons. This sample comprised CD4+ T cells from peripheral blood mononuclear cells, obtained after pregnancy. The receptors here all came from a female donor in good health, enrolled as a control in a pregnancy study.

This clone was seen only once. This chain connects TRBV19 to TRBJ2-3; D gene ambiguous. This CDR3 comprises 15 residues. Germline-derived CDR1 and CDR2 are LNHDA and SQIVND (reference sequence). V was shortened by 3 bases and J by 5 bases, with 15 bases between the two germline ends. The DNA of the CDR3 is TGTGCCAGTAGTATTGTGCCTTCTATGATAGATACGCAGTATTTT. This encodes CASSIVPSMIDTQYF.

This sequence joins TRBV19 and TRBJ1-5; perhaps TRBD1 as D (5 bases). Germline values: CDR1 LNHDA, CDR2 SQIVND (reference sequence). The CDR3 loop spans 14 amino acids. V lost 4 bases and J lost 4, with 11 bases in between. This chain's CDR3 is CASSTAGRNQPQHF. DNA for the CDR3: TGTGCCAGTAGTACCGCGGGACGTAATCAGCCCCAGCATTTT.

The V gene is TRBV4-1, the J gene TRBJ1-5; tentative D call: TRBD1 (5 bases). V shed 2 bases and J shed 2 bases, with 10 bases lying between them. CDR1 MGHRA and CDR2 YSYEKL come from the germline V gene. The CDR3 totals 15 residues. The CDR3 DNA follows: TGCGCCAGCAGCCAAAGTGGCAGGGGCAATCAGCCCCAGCATTTT. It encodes CASSQSGRGNQPQHF.

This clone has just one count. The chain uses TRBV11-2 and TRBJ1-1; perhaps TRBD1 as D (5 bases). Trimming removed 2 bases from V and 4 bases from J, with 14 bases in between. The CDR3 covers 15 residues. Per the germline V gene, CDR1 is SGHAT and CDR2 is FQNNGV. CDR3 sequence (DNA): TGTGCCAGCAGCTTACAGGGTTCGGTGGCCACTGAAGCTTTCTTT. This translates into CASSLQGSVATEAFF. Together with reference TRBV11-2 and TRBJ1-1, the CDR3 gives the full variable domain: EAGVAQSPRYKIIEKRQSVAFWCNPISGHATLYWYQQILGQGPKLLIQFQNNGVVDDSQLPKDRFSAERLKGVDSTLKIQPAKLEDSAVYLCASSLQGSVATEAFFGQGTRLTVV.

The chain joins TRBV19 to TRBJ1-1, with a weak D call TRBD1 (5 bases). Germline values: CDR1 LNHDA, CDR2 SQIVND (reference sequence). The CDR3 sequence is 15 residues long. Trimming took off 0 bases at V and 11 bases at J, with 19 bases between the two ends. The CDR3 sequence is CASSIEGRQGGKAFF. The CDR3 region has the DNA TGTGCCAGTAGTATAGAGGGAAGGCAGGGTGGGAAGGCTTTCTTT.

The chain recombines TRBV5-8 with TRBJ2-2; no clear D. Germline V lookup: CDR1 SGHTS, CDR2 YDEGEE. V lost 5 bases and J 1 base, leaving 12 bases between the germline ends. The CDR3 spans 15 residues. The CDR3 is CASRHAAGNTGELFF. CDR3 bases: TGTGCCAGCAGACACGCGGCCGGGAACACCGGGGAGCTGTTTTTT.

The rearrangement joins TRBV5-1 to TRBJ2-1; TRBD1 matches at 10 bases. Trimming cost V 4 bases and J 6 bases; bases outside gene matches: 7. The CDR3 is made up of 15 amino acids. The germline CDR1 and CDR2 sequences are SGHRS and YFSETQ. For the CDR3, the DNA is TGCGCCAGCAGCATGCCGGGACAGGGGTCCAATGAGCAGTTCTTC. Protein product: CASSMPGQGSNEQFF.

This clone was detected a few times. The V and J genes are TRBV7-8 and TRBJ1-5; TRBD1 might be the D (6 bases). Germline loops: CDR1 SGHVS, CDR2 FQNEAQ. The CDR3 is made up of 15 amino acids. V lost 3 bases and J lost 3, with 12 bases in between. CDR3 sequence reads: CASSLSDSTNQPQHF. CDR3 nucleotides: TGTGCCAGCAGCTTGTCGGACAGCACCAATCAGCCCCAGCATTTT.

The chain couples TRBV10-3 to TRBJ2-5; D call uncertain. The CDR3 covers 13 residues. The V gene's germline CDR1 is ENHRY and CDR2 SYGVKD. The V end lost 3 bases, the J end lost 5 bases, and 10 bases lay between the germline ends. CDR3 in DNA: TGTGCCATCAGTGACCCAATCGGGGAGACCCAGTACTTC. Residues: CAISDPIGETQYF.

The chain's CDR3 is CASSQARGLGNTIYF. The DNA of the CDR3 is TGCGCCAGCAGCCAAGCCAGGGGGCTTGGAAACACCATATATTTT. The chain carries TRBV4-1 and TRBJ1-3; the match to TRBD1 covers 8 bases. J was trimmed by 3 bases and V by 1 base; bases with no gene match: 2. Germline values: CDR1 MGHRA, CDR2 YSYEKL. The CDR3 is 15 amino acids.

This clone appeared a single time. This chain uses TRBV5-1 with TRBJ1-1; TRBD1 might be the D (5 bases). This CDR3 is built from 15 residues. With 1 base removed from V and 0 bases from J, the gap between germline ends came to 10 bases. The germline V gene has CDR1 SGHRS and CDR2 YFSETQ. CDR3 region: CASSLRGVMNTEAFF. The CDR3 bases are TGCGCCAGCAGCTTGCGGGGGGTGATGAACACTGAAGCTTTCTTT.

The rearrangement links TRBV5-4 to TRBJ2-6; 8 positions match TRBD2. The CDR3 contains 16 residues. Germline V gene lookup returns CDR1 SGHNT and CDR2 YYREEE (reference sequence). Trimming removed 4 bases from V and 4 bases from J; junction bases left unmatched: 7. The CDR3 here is CASSTNRGGGANVLTF. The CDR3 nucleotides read TGTGCCAGCAGCACCAACCGGGGGGGCGGGGCCAACGTCCTGACTTTC.

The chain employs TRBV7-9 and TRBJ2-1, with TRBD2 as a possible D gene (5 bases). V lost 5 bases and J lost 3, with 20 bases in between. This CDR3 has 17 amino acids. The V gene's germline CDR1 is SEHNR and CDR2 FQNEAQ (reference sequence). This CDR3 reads CASSEEAFTESYNEQFF. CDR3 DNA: TGTGCCAGCAGCGAGGAGGCCTTCACAGAAAGCTACAATGAGCAGTTCTTC.

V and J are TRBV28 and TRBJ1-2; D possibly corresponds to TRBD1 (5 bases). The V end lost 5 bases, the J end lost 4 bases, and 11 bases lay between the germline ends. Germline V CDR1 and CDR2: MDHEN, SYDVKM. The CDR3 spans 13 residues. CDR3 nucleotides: TGTGCCAGCAGTGAACCGACAGTCTATGGCTACACCTTC. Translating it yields CASSEPTVYGYTF.

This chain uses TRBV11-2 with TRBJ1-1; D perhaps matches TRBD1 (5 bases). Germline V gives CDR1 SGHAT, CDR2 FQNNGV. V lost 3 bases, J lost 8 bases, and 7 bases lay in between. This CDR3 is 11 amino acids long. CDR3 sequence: CASSLNREAFF. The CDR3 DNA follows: TGTGCCAGCAGCTTGAACAGGGAAGCTTTCTTT.

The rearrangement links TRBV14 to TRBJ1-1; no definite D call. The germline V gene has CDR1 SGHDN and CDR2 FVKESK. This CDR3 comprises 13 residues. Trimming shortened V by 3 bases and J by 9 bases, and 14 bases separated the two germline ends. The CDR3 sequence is CASSQERLGKAFF. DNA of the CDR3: TGTGCCAGCAGCCAGGAGCGTTTAGGAAAAGCTTTCTTT.

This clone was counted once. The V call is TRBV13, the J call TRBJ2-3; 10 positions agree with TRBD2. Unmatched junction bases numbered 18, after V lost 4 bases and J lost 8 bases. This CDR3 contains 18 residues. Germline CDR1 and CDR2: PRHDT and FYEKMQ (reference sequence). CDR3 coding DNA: TGTGCCAGCAGCTCGAATGGGCCCGGCACTAGCGGGATAGGTACGCAGTATTTT. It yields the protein CASSSNGPGTSGIGTQYF.

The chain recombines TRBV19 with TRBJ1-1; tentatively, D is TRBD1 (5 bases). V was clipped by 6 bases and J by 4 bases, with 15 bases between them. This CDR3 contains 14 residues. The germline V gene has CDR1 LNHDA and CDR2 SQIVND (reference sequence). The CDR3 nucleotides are TGTGCCAGTAGGTCCTCTTCAAGGGGCACTGAAGCTTTCTTT. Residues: CASRSSSRGTEAFF.

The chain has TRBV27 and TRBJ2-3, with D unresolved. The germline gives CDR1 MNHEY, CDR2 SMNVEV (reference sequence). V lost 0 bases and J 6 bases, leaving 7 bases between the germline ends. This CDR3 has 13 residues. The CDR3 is CASSLSPVDTQYF. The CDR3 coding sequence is TGTGCCAGCAGTTTATCGCCGGTCGATACGCAGTATTTT.

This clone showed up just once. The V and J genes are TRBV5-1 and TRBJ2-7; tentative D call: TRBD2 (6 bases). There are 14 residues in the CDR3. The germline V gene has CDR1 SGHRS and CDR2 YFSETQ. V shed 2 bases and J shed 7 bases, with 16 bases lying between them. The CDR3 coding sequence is TGCGCCAGCAGCTTTAGGACGGTCGGGGGAGAGCAGTACTTC. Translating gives CASSFRTVGGEQYF.